This T cell receptor beta chain is from a study of tumor and adjacent non-tumor tissue in lung cancer. Study-wide results and caveats: Tumor repertoires had a smaller top 100 clone share than normal lung.

Three rounds of nested PCR, following a modified ARM-PCR protocol, produced the TCRbeta library. One entry per CDR3 protein, called by TCRdb with MiXCR from the multiplex PCR reads. This table holds under 75,000 distinct CDR3 sequences, 65% to 75% found once. The germline V gene encodes CDR1 DFQATT and CDR2 SNEGSKA (reference sequence). The CDR3 is made up of 17 amino acids. V gave up 0 bases and J gave up 6 bases; unmatched junction bases: 11. The template was RNA from unsorted bulk tissue. This non-tumor lung sample came from over 3 cm beyond the tumor edge. This clonotype was recorded at least ten times. Antigen: not known.

This receptor was identified in a woman aged 45-65 years with non-small cell lung cancer. The sample consisted of distant non-tumor lung tissue. The chain is built from TRBV20-1 and TRBJ2-2, with 9 positions matching TRBD2. The DNA of the CDR3 is TGCAGTGCTAGAGATTTCAGGGCTAGCGGGACTTCCGGGGAGCTGTTTTTT. Translating gives CSARDFRASGTSGELFF.